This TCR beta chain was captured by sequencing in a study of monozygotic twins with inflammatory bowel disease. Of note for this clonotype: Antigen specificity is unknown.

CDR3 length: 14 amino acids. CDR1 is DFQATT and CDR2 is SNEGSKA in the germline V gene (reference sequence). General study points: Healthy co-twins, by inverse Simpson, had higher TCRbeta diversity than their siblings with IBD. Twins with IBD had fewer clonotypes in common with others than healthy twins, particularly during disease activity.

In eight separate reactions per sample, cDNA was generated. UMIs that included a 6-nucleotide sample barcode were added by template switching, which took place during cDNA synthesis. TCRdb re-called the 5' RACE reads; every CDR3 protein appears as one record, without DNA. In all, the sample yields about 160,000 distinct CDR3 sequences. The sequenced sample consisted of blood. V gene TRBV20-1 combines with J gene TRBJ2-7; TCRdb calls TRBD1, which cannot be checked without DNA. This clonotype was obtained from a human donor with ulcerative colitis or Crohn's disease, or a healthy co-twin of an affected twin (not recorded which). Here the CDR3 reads CSAREAGAGYEQYF.